This T cell receptor (beta chain) came from a study of graft-versus-host responses after intestinal transplantation. Study details: All of the recipients had induction that used anti-thymocyte globulin, then tacrolimus and steroids for about 3 years. Findings and caveats of the study: Individuals carrying graft-donor T cell macrochimerism showed high graft-versus-host to host-versus-graft clonal ratios in allografts.

J gave up 6 bases and V 4 bases, and 12 bases lay outside the gene matches. Looked up from germline, CDR1 is SEHNR and CDR2 is FQNEAQ (reference sequence). This CDR3 region has 16 residues. As to this clone: Its antigen is still unknown.

Some clones are missing from TCRdb's copy, which holds only in-frame ones; the method was immunoSEQ multiplex PCR. The table shows almost 55,000 clones, with less than 95% occurring only once. The source was PBMCs, collected approximately 97 weeks after intestinal transplant. The source is a human patient who received an intestinal transplant, so some T cells may come from the graft donor. The chain joins TRBV7-9 to TRBJ2-1; TRBD1 matches 7 bases. CDR3: CASSSRRRGQINEQFF. The CDR3 coding sequence is TGTGCCAGCAGCTCAAGACGTAGGGGACAGATCAATGAGCAGTTCTTC.